This T cell receptor (beta chain) was sequenced during a study of T cell changes during pregnancy in multiple sclerosis. Sequenced by immunoSEQ multiplex PCR; TCRdb stores in-frame clones only, minus some. The sample has about 92,000 clones, 92% seen once. V lost 2 bases and J 6 bases, leaving 11 bases between the germline ends. CDR1 and CDR2 from the germline V gene are SQVTM and ANQGSEA. The CDR3 length is 12 residues. The sample here was peripheral blood, taken in the first trimester of pregnancy. This clonotype originated in a female donor with multiple sclerosis, enrolled in a pregnancy study. The rearrangement uses TRBV29-1 and TRBJ2-7; TRBD1 is a possible D gene (6 bases). CDR3 sequence (DNA): TGCAGCGTTGAATATCAAGGGGGCGAGCAGTACTTC. It codes for CSVEYQGGEQYF.